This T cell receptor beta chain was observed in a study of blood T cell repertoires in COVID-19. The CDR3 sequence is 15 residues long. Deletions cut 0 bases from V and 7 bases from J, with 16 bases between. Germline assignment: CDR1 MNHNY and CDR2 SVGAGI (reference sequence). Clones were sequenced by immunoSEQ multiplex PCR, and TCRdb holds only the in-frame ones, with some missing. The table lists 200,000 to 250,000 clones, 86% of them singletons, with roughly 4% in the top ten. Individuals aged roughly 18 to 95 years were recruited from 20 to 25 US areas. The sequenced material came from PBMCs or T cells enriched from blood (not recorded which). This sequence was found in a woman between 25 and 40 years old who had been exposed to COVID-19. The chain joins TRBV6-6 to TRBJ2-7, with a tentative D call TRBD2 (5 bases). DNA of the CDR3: TGTGCCAGCAGTTACTCAGAGGGCCTCCTTCGGGAGCAGTACTTC. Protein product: CASSYSEGLLREQYF.